A selection of T cell receptor beta chains follows, all from one sample in a study of blood T cell repertoires in COVID-19. TCRdb keeps only in-frame clones here, not all; method: immunoSEQ multiplex PCR. Altogether fewer than 120,000 clones are present, about 85% being singletons, with the ten largest covering around 4.8%. Sequences were obtained from peripheral blood. The receptors stem from a human donor in a cohort sampled during active COVID-19. Both conserved end residues are part of each CDR3. The order of the fields is clone size, J gene, D gene, V gene, CDR3 protein, CDR3 DNA. A D gene is named only where the DNA matches it firmly. A row's size may be missing; if present it is once, few, many or a size class.

few TRBJ2-5 TRBD2 TRBV11-2 CASSLDAASGGSQETQYF TGTGCCAGCAGCTTAGATGCGGCTAGCGGGGGTTCTCAAGAGACCCAGTACTTC
once TRBJ1-1 TRBD1 TRBV27 CASSFGTGAVAFF TGTGCCAGCAGTTTCGGGACAGGGGCCGTCGCTTTCTTT
NA TRBJ2-1 NA TRBV11-3 CASSFDRSNEQFF TGTGCCAGCAGCTTTGACAGGAGCAATGAGCAGTTCTTC
NA TRBJ2-1 TRBD1 TRBV3-1/TRBV3-2 CASSQRDRGNEQFF TGTGCCAGCAGCCAAAGAGACAGGGGAAATGAGCAGTTCTTC
NA TRBJ2-6 NA TRBV6-1 CASSVGAGALSGANVLTF TGTGCCAGCAGTGTCGGGGCGGGGGCCCTCTCTGGGGCCAACGTCCTGACTTTC
NA TRBJ1-6 NA TRBV9 CASSVDSGRANSPLHF TGTGCCAGCAGCGTAGACTCGGGCAGGGCCAATTCACCCCTCCACTTT
NA TRBJ1-5 TRBD1 TRBV18 CASSPISLPGQGPNQPQHF TGTGCCAGCTCGCCGATTAGTCTCCCGGGACAGGGTCCGAATCAGCCCCAGCATTTT
NA TRBJ2-3 NA TRBV24-1 CATSDSGSITDTQYF TGTGCCACCAGTGATTCGGGGTCCATCACAGATACGCAGTATTTT
NA TRBJ1-2 NA TRBV7-9 CASSFEGGGAYGYTF TGTGCCAGCAGCTTCGAGGGCGGGGGCGCCTATGGCTACACCTTC
few TRBJ1-2 NA TRBV18 CASSQRRGGNYGYTF TGTGCCAGCTCACAACGACGGGGAGGTAACTATGGCTACACCTTC
NA TRBJ2-1 TRBD1 TRBV28 CASSSAYRGNEQFF TGTGCCAGCAGTTCAGCTTACAGGGGAAATGAGCAGTTCTTC
NA TRBJ1-2 TRBD1 TRBV18 CASSPGDRGLPGYGYTF TGTGCCAGCTCACCAGGGGACAGGGGGCTTCCTGGATATGGCTACACCTTC
NA TRBJ1-1 NA TRBV6-5 CASRKQGSTEAFF TGTGCCAGCCGTAAGCAGGGGAGCACTGAAGCTTTCTTT
NA TRBJ2-2 NA TRBV4-2 CASSQDSGSGGELFF TGTGCCAGCAGCCAAGATAGCGGCAGCGGAGGGGAGCTGTTTTTT
many TRBJ2-2 NA TRBV5-4 CASSLSSMSGELFF TGTGCCAGCAGCTTATCTAGCATGAGCGGGGAGCTGTTTTTT
NA TRBJ2-3 TRBD2 TRBV2 CAIKRTSGAGDTQYF TGTGCCATCAAAAGGACTAGCGGGGCGGGAGATACGCAGTATTTT
NA TRBJ2-3 NA TRBV4-2 CASSQERGRTDTQYF TGTGCCAGCAGCCAAGAGCGGGGGCGCACAGATACGCAGTATTTT
few TRBJ2-7 NA TRBV18 CASSPSLNEQYF TGTGCCAGCTCACCAAGCCTTAACGAGCAGTACTTC
NA TRBJ1-4 NA TRBV30 CAWSLAGLGEKLFF TGTGCCTGGAGTCTGGCGGGGCTGGGAGAAAAACTGTTTTTT
NA TRBJ1-5 NA TRBV27 CASSPPGNQPQHF TGTGCCAGCAGTCCCCCGGGCAATCAGCCCCAGCATTTT
NA TRBJ2-3 TRBD2 TRBV7-9 CASSLTSGSSDTQYF TGTGCCAGCAGCTTAACTAGCGGGAGTTCAGATACGCAGTATTTT
once TRBJ1-6 TRBD1 TRBV28 CASSPTGVVSPLHF TGTGCCAGCAGCCCCACAGGGGTTGTTTCACCCCTCCACTTT
NA TRBJ2-3 TRBD2 TRBV30 CAWSPSGGTQYF TGTGCCTGGAGCCCTAGCGGGGGAACGCAGTATTTT
NA TRBJ2-5 TRBD2 TRBV4-3 CASSPGLAVHQETQYF TGCGCCAGCAGCCCGGGACTAGCGGTTCACCAAGAGACCCAGTACTTC
NA TRBJ1-2 TRBD1 TRBV5-1 CASSSGTGGGGYTF TGCGCCAGCAGCTCCGGGACAGGGGGAGGGGGCTACACCTTC
NA TRBJ2-5 TRBD1 TRBV18 CASSPLGQGGGQETQYF TGTGCCAGCTCACCACTGGGACAGGGGGGAGGACAAGAGACCCAGTACTTC
NA TRBJ1-4 TRBD1 TRBV3-1/TRBV3-2 CASSQERNRGSEKLFF TGTGCCAGCAGCCAAGAAAGGAACAGGGGTAGCGAAAAACTGTTTTTT
NA TRBJ2-7 NA TRBV9 CASSPGQTYEQYF TGTGCCAGCAGCCCGGGACAAACCTACGAGCAGTACTTC
NA TRBJ1-5 NA TRBV10-3 CATMLGGNQPQHF TGTGCCACCATGTTAGGGGGCAATCAGCCCCAGCATTTT
NA TRBJ1-2 TRBD1 TRBV4-3 CASSQGQGAYYGYTF TGCGCCAGCAGCCAAGGACAGGGGGCATACTATGGCTACACCTTC
NA TRBJ2-7 TRBD1 TRBV5-6 CASSWSTGEYSYEQYF TGTGCCAGCAGCTGGTCGACAGGGGAATATTCCTACGAGCAGTACTTC
once TRBJ2-2 NA TRBV2 CASSGGQGGTGELFF TGTGCCAGCAGTGGAGGTCAGGGTGGTACCGGGGAGCTGTTTTTT
NA TRBJ2-2 NA TRBV2 CASWGRTTGELFF TGTGCCAGCTGGGGCAGGACCACCGGGGAGCTGTTTTTT
NA TRBJ1-3 NA TRBV7-9 CASSSLVTGNTIYF TGTGCCAGCAGCTCTCTCGTTACTGGAAACACCATATATTTT
NA TRBJ2-7 TRBD2 TRBV6-2/TRBV6-3 CASSKTSGIYEQYF TGTGCCAGCAGCAAGACTAGCGGGATCTACGAGCAGTACTTC
NA TRBJ2-5 TRBD2 TRBV18 CASSRTAGVIEETQYF TGTGCCAGCTCGCGGACGGCGGGAGTTATAGAGGAGACCCAGTACTTC
once TRBJ1-4 NA TRBV7-9 CASSLGTQNEKLFF TGTGCCAGCAGCTTGGGGACTCAGAATGAAAAACTGTTTTTT
NA TRBJ1-1 NA TRBV6-5 CAICATANTEAFF TGTGCCATATGTGCTACAGCGAACACTGAAGCTTTCTTT
NA TRBJ2-2 NA TRBV28 CASSPAGLIKNTGELFF TGTGCCAGCAGTCCCGCGGGACTCATCAAGAACACCGGGGAGCTGTTTTTT
NA TRBJ2-1 NA TRBV25-1 CASSVGQPYEQFF TGTGCCAGCAGTGTCGGACAGCCGTATGAGCAGTTCTTC
NA TRBJ1-1 NA TRBV18 CASSPPSDTEAFF TGTGCCAGCTCACCCCCCTCGGACACTGAAGCTTTCTTT
NA TRBJ2-2 TRBD1 TRBV7-8 CASSLGQGDTGELFF TGTGCCAGCAGCTTAGGCCAGGGGGACACCGGGGAGCTGTTTTTT
few TRBJ1-3 TRBD1 TRBV27 CASWDRVAGNTIYF TGTGCCAGCTGGGACAGGGTAGCAGGAAACACCATATATTTT
NA TRBJ2-3 NA TRBV5-1 CASSIGGNPDTQYF TGCGCCAGCAGTATCGGGGGAAATCCAGATACGCAGTATTTT
few TRBJ1-6 NA TRBV30 CAWRVGGNSPLHF TGTGCCTGGAGGGTTGGGGGGAATTCACCCCTCCACTTT
NA TRBJ2-7 TRBD2 TRBV29-1 CSVGRREGEQYF TGCAGCGTTGGGCGTCGGGAGGGCGAGCAGTACTTC
NA TRBJ2-5 NA TRBV6-1 CASSERTRETQYF TGTGCCAGCAGTGAACGGACTCGGGAGACCCAGTACTTC
few TRBJ2-7 TRBD1 TRBV5-4 CASRSTGRNYEQYF TGTGCCAGCAGGTCGACAGGGAGAAACTACGAGCAGTACTTC
NA TRBJ2-1 NA TRBV11-2 CASSYREWVDEQFF TGTGCCAGCAGCTATCGGGAGTGGGTGGATGAGCAGTTCTTC
NA TRBJ2-7 TRBD2 TRBV11-1 CASSPSGGGLNYEQYF TGTGCCAGCAGCCCCTCCGGCGGGGGGCTTAACTACGAGCAGTACTTC
NA TRBJ2-1 TRBD1 TRBV19 CASTRQGTYNEQFF TGTGCCAGTACCCGACAGGGAACCTACAATGAGCAGTTCTTC
once TRBJ1-2 TRBD1 TRBV9 CASSVGEGQGDYGYTF TGTGCCAGCAGCGTAGGTGAGGGACAGGGGGACTATGGCTACACCTTC
NA TRBJ1-5 NA TRBV10-1 CASSGQVNQPQHF TGCGCCAGCAGTGGACAGGTCAATCAGCCCCAGCATTTT
NA TRBJ2-1 TRBD1 TRBV25-1 CASSATGKQFF TGTGCCAGCAGTGCGACAGGGAAGCAGTTCTTC
NA TRBJ2-7 TRBD2 TRBV28 CASTRPSGRVGEQYF TGTGCCAGCACAAGACCGAGCGGGAGGGTAGGGGAGCAGTACTTC
NA TRBJ2-5 TRBD2 TRBV5-1 CASSLAGGKNTQYF TGCGCCAGCAGCCTTGCGGGGGGGAAGAACACCCAGTACTTC
NA TRBJ1-5 NA TRBV7-2 CASSDRTASNQPQHF TGTGCCAGCAGCGATCGGACAGCTAGCAATCAGCCCCAGCATTTT
few TRBJ2-2 NA TRBV30 CAWSSLSGGELFF TGTGCCTGGAGTTCCCTGTCAGGCGGGGAGCTGTTTTTT
NA TRBJ1-2 NA TRBV5-4 CASSLGGGHATNYGYTF TGTGCCAGCAGCTTGGGGGGTGGACACGCAACTAACTATGGCTACACCTTC